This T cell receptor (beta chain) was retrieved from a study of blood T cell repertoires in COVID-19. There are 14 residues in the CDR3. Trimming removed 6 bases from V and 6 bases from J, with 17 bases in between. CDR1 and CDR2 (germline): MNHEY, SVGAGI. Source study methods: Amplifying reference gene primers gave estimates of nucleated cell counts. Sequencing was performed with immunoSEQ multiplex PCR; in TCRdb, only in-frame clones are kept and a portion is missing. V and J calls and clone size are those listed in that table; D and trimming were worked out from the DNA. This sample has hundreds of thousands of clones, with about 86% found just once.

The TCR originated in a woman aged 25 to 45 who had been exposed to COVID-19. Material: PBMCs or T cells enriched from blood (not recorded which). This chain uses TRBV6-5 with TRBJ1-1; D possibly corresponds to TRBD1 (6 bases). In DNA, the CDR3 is TGTGCCAGCAGGACTGCGGGGGGCGGCGCTGAAGCTTTCTTT. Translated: CASRTAGGGAEAFF.